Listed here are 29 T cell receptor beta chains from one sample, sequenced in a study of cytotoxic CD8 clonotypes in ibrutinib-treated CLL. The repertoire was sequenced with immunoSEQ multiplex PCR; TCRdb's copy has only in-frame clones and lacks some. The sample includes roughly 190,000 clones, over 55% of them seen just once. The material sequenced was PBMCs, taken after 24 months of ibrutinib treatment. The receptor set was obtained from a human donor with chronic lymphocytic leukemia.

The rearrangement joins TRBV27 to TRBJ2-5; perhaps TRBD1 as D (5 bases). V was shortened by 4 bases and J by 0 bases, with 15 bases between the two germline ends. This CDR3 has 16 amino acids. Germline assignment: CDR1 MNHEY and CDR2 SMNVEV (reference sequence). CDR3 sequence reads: CASSSHRAQDQETQYF. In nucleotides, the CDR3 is TGTGCCAGCAGTTCTCACCGGGCACAGGACCAAGAGACCCAGTACTTC.

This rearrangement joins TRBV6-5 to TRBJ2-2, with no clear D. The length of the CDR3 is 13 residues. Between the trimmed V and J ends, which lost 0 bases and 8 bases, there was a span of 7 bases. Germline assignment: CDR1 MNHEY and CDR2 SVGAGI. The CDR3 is CASSYSHLGELFF. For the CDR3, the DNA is TGTGCCAGCAGTTACTCACACCTAGGGGAGCTGTTTTTT.

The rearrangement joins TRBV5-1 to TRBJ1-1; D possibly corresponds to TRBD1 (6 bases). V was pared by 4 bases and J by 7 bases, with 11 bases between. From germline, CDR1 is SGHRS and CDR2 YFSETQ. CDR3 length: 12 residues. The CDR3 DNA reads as TGCGCCAGCAGCATAAACAGGGATGAAGCTTTCTTT. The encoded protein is CASSINRDEAFF.

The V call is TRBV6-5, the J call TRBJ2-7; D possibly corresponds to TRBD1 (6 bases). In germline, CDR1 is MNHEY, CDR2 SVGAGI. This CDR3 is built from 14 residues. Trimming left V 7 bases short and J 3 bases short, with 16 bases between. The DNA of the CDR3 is TGTGCCAGCACTAGCACCAGGGGACACTACGAGCAGTACTTC. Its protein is CASTSTRGHYEQYF.

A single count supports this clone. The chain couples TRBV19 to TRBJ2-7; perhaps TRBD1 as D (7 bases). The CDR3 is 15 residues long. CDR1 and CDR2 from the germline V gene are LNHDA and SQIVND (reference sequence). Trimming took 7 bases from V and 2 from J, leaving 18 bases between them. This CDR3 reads CASTGGTGDPYEQYF. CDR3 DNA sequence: TGTGCCAGTACCGGGGGTACAGGGGATCCCTACGAGCAGTACTTC.

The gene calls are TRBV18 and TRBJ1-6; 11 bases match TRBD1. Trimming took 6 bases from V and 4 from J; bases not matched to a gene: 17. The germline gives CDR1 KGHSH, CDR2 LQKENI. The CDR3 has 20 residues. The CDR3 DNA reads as TGTGCCAGCTCGATGGTATCCGGGACAGGGGGTTTTCTGTATAATTCACCCCTCCACTTT. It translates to CASSMVSGTGGFLYNSPLHF.

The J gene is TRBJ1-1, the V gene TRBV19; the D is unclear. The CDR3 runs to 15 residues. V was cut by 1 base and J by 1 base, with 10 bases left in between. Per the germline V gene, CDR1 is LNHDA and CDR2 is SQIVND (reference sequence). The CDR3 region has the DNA TGTGCCAGTAGTATAGCTGGCGGAAGGAACACTGAAGCTTTCTTT. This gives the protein CASSIAGGRNTEAFF.

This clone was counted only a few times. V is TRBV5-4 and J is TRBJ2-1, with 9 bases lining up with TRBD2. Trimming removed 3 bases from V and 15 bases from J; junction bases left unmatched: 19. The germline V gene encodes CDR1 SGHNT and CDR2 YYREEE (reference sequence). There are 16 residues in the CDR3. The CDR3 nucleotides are TGTGCCAGCAGCTGGGAGGGAAGGCTAGCGGGACGAGGGCGGTTCTTC. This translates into CASSWEGRLAGRGRFF.

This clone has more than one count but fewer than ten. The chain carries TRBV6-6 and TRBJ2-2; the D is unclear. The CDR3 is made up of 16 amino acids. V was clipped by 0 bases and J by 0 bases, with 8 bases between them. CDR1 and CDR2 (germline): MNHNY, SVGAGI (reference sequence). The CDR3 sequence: CASSYSLAANTGELFF. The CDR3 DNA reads TGTGCCAGCAGTTACTCTTTGGCGGCGAACACCGGGGAGCTGTTTTTT.

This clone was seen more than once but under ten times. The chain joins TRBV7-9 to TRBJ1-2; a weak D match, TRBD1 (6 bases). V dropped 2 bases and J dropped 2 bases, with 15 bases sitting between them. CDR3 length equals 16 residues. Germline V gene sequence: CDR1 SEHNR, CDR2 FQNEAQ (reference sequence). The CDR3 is CASSLFVGTPNYGYTF. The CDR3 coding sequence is TGTGCCAGCAGCTTATTCGTGGGGACACCGAACTATGGCTACACCTTC.

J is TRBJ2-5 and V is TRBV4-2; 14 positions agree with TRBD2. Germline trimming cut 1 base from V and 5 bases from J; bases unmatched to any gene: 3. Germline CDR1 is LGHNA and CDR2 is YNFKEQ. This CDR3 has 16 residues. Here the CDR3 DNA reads TGTGCCAGCAGCCAAGGGACTAGCGGGAGGTTTGAGACCCAGTACTTC. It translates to CASSQGTSGRFETQYF.

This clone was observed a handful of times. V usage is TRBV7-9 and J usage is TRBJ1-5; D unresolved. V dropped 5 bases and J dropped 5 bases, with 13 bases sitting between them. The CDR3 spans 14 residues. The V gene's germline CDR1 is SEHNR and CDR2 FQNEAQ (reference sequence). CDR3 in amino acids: CASSPSISDQPQHF. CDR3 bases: TGTGCCAGCAGCCCAAGTATTTCGGATCAGCCCCAGCATTTT.

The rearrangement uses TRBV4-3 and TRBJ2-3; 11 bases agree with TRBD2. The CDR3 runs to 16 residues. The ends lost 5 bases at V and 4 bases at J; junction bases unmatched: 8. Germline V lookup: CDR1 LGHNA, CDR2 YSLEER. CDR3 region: CASSTIAGGFADTQYF. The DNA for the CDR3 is TGCGCCAGCAGCACCATAGCGGGAGGGTTCGCAGATACGCAGTATTTT.

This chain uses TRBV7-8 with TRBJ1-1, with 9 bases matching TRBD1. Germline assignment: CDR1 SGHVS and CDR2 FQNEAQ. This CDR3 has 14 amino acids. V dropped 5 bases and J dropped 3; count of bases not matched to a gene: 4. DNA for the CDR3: TGTGCCAGCAGCCCCCGGACAGGGGACACTGAAGCTTTCTTT. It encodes CASSPRTGDTEAFF. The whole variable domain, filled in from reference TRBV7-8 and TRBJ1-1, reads GAGVSQSPRYKVAKRGQDVALRCDPISGHVSLFWYQQALGQGPEFLTYFQNEAQLDKSGLPSDRFFAERPEGSVSTLKIQRTQQEDSAVYLCASSPRTGDTEAFFGQGTRLTVV.

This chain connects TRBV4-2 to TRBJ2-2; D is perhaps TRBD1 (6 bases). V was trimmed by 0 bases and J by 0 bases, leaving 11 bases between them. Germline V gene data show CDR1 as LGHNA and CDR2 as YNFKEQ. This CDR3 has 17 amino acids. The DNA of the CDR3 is TGTGCCAGCAGCCAAGATAAGGGGACAACGAACACCGGGGAGCTGTTTTTT. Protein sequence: CASSQDKGTTNTGELFF.

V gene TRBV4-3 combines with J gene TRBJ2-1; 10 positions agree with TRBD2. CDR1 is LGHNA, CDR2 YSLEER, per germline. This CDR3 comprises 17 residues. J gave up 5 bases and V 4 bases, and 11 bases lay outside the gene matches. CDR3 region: CASSLRSGLAQHNEQFF. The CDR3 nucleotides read TGCGCCAGCAGCCTCCGCTCGGGACTAGCGCAGCACAATGAGCAGTTCTTC.

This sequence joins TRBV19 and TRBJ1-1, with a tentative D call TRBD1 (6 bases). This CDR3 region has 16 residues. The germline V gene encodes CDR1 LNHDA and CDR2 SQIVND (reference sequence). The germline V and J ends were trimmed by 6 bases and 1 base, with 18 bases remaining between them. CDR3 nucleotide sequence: TGTGCCAGTAGAGACTCGGTGGGGGCGACGAACACTGAAGCTTTCTTT. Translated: CASRDSVGATNTEAFF.

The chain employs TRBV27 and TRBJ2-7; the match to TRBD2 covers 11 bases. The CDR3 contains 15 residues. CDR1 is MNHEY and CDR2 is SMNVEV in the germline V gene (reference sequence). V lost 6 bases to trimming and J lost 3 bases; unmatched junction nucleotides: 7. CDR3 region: CASSIIAGGVYEQYF. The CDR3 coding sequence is TGTGCCAGCAGCATCATAGCGGGAGGGGTCTACGAGCAGTACTTC.

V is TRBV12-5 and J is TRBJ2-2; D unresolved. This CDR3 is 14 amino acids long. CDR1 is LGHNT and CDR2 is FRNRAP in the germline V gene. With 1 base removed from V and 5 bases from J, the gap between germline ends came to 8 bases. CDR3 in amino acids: CASGLGVDTGELFF. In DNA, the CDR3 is TGTGCTAGTGGTTTGGGGGTCGATACCGGGGAGCTGTTTTTT.

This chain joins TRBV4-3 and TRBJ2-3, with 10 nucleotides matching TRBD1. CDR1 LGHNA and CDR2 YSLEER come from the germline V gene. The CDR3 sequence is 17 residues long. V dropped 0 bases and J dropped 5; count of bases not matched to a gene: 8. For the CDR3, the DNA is TGCGCCAGCAGCCAAGAGCCAGCCGGGACAGGGGTAGATACGCAGTATTTT. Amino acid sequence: CASSQEPAGTGVDTQYF.

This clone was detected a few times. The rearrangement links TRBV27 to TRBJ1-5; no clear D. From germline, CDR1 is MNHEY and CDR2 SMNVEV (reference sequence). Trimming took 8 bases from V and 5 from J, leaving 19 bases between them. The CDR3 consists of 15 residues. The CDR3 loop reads CASRRSWQVDQPQHF. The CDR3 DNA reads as TGTGCCAGCCGAAGATCGTGGCAGGTTGATCAGCCCCAGCATTTT.

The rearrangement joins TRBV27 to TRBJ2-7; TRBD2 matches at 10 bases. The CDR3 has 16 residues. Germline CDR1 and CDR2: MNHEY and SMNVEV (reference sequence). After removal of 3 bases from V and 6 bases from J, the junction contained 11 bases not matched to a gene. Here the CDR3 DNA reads TGTGCCAGCAGTTTCAGCCTAGCGGGGGCGCCCGCCGAGCAGTACTTC. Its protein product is CASSFSLAGAPAEQYF.

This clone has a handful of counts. This CDR3 is CASRIREQFF. CDR3 DNA: TGTGCCAGCAGGATCCGTGAGCAGTTCTTC. The gene calls are TRBV2 and TRBJ2-1; D is ambiguous. The germline gives CDR1 SNHLY, CDR2 FYNNEI. The CDR3 sequence is 10 residues long. Trimming left V 6 bases short and J 9 bases short, with 6 bases between.

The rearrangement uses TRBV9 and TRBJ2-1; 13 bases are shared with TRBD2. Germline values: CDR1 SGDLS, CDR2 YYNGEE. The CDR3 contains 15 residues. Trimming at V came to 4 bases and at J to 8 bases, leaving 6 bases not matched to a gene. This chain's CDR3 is CASSLGTSGTYEQFF. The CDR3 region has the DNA TGTGCCAGCAGCCTCGGGACTAGCGGGACGTATGAGCAGTTCTTC.

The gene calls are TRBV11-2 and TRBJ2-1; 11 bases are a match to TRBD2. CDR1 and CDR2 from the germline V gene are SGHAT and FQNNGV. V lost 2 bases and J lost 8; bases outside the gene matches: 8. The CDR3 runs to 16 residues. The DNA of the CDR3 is TGTGCCAGCAGCTTAAAACTAGCGGGGGCTTTGGATGAGCAGTTCTTC. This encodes CASSLKLAGALDEQFF.

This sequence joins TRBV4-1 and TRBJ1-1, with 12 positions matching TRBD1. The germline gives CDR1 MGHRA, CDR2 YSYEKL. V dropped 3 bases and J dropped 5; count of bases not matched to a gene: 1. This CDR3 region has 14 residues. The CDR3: CASSQGQGATEAFF. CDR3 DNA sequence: TGCGCCAGCAGCCAGGGACAGGGGGCTACTGAAGCTTTCTTT.

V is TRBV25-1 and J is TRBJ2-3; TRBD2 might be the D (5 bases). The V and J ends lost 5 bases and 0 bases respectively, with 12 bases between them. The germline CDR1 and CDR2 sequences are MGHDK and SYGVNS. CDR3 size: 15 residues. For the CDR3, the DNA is TGTGCCAGCAGTATGTGGGAGTTAAGCACAGATACGCAGTATTTT. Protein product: CASSMWELSTDTQYF.

DNA of the CDR3: TGCGCCAGCAGCTTGGAGGACTTCTACGAGCAGTACTTC. This sequence encodes CASSLEDFYEQYF. The rearrangement joins TRBV5-1 to TRBJ2-7, with D maybe TRBD2 (5 bases). V was shortened by 0 bases and J by 3 bases, with 7 bases between the two germline ends. Germline values: CDR1 SGHRS, CDR2 YFSETQ. The CDR3 runs 13 residues.

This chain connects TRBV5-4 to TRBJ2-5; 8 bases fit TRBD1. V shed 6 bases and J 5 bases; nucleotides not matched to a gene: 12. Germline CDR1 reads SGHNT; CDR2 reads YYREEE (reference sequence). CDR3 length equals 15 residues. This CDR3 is CASKIQTGASETQYF. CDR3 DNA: TGTGCCAGCAAAATCCAGACAGGGGCGTCGGAGACCCAGTACTTC.